This TCR beta chain originates from a study of T-cell reconstitution after alpha-beta-depleted transplantation in children. General observations from the study: Some patients' high day-60 TCRbeta diversity was traced to surviving recipient T cells and thymic progenitors. About two months after transplant, alpha-beta T cells reportedly came from several hundred expanded graft clones.

This clonotype has at least ten counts. Its antigen is still unknown. Germline CDR1 SGHNT, CDR2 YYREEE (reference sequence). CDR3 length: 16 residues. Trimming pared 2 bases from V and 1 base from J, leaving 10 bases between. Preparing the TCRbeta library involved the use of unique molecular identifiers. MiXCR, run by TCRdb on the PCR reads, gives a single entry per CDR3 protein. The table shows about 70,000 distinct CDR3 sequences, with about 11% occurring only once. The sequence was obtained from a boy aged 10-17 years with acute myeloid leukemia, due to receive a stem cell transplant. The source was PBMCs, collected before TCRalphabeta/CD19-depleted stem cell transplant. The rearrangement links TRBV5-4 to TRBJ2-6; D remains unclear. CDR3 loop: CASSLGQKSGANVLTF. The CDR3, as DNA: TGTGCCAGCAGCTTAGGTCAGAAGTCTGGGGCCAACGTCCTGACTTTC.